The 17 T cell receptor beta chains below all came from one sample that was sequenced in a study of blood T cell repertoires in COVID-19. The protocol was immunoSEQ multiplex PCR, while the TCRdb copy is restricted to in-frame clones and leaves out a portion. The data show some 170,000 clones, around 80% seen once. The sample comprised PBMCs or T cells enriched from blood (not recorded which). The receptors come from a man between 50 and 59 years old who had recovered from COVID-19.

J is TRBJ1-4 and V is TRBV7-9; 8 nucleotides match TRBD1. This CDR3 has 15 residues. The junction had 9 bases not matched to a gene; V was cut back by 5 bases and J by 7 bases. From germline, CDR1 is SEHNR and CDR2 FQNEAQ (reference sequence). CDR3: CASSHGQGGSEKLFF. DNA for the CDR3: TGTGCCAGCAGCCATGGACAGGGTGGGTCTGAAAAACTGTTTTTT. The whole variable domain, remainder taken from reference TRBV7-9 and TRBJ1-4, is DTGVSQNPRHKITKRGQNVTFRCDPISEHNRLYWYRQTLGQGPEFLTYFQNEAQLEKSRLLSDRFSAERPKGSFSTLEIQRTEQGDSAMYLCASSHGQGGSEKLFFGSGTQLSVL.

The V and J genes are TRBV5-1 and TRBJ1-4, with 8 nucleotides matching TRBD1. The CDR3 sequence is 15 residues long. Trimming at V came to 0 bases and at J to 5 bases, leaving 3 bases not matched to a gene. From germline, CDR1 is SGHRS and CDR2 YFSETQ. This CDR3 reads CASSLGQGMNEKLFF. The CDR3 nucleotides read TGCGCCAGCAGCTTGGGACAGGGGATGAATGAAAAACTGTTTTTT.

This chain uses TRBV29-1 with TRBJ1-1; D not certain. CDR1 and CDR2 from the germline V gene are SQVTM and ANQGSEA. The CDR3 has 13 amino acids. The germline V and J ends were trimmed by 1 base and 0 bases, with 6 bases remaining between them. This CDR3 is CSVEGQMNTEAFF. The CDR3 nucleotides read TGCAGCGTTGAAGGACAAATGAACACTGAAGCTTTCTTT.

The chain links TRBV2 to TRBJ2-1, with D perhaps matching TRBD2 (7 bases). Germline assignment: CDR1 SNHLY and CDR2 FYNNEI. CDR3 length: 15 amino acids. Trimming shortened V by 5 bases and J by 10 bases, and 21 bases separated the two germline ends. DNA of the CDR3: TGTGCCAGCAGTTCCGCGGGGGCCTCCTTGGGAGAGCAGTTCTTC. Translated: CASSSAGASLGEQFF. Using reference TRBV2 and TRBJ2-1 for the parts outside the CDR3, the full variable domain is EPEVTQTPSHQVTQMGQEVILRCVPISNHLYFYWYRQILGQKVEFLVSFYNNEISEKSEIFDDQFSVERPDGSNFTLKIRSTKLEDSAMYFCASSSAGASLGEQFFGPGTRLTVL.

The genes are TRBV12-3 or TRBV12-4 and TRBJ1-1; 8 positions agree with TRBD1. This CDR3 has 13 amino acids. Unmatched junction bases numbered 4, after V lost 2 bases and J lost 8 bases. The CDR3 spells CASSLLQGGEAFF. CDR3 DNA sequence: TGTGCCAGCAGTTTATTACAGGGGGGGGAAGCTTTCTTT.

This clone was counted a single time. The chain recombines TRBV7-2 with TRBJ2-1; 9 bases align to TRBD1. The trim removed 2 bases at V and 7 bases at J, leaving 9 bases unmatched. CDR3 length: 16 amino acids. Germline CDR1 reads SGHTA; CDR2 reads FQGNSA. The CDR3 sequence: CASSLPGTGTRNEQFF. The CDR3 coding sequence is TGTGCCAGCAGCTTACCCGGGACAGGGACCCGGAATGAGCAGTTCTTC.

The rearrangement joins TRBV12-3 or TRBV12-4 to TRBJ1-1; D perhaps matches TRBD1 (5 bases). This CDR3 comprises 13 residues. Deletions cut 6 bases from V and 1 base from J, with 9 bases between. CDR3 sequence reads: CASRSTANTEAFF. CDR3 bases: TGTGCCAGCAGGTCGACAGCGAACACTGAAGCTTTCTTT.

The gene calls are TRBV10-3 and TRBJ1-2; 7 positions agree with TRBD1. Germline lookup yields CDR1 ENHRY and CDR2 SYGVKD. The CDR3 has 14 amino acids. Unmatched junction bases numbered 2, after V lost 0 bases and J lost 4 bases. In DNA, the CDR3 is TGTGCCATCAGTGAGTCGCAGGGGGGCTATGGCTACACCTTC. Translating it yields CAISESQGGYGYTF.

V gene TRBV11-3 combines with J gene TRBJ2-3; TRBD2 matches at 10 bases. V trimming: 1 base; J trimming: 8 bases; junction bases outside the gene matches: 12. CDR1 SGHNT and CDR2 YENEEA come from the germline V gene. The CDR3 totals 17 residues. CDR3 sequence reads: CASSLAGLAGGKVTQYF. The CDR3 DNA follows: TGTGCCAGCAGCTTAGCTGGATTAGCGGGGGGAAAAGTTACGCAGTATTTT.

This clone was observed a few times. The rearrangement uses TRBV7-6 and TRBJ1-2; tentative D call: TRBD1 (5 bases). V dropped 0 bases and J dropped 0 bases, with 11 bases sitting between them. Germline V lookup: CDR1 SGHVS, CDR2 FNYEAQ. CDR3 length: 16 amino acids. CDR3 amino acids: CASSLAAGGTNYGYTF. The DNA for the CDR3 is TGTGCCAGCAGCTTAGCGGCGGGGGGGACTAACTATGGCTACACCTTC.

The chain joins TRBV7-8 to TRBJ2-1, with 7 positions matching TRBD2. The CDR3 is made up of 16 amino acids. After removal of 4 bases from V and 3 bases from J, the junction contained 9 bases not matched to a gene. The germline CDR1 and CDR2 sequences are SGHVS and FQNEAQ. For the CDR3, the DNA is TGTGCCAGCAGCTCCCCACTACGGGGGGTCTACAATGAGCAGTTCTTC. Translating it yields CASSSPLRGVYNEQFF. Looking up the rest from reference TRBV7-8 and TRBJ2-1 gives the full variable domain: GAGVSQSPRYKVAKRGQDVALRCDPISGHVSLFWYQQALGQGPEFLTYFQNEAQLDKSGLPSDRFFAERPEGSVSTLKIQRTQQEDSAVYLCASSSPLRGVYNEQFFGPGTRLTVL.

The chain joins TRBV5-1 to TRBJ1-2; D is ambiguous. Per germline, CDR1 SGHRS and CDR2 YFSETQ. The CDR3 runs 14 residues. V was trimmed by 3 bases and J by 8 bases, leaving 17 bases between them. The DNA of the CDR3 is TGCGCCAGCAGCTCTCAGGTTACCCAAGGCGGCTACACCTTC. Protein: CASSSQVTQGGYTF. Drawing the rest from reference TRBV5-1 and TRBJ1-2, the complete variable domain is KAGVTQTPRYLIKTRGQQVTLSCSPISGHRSVSWYQQTPGQGLQFLFEYFSETQRNKGNFPGRFSGRQFSNSRSEMNVSTLELGDSALYLCASSSQVTQGGYTFGSGTRLTVV.

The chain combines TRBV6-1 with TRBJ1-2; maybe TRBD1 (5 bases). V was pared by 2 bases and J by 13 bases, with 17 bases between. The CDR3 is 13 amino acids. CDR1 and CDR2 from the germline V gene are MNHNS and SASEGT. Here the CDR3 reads CASSELGLWASTF. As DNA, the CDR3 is TGTGCCAGCAGTGAACTGGGGCTTTGGGCTTCCACCTTC.

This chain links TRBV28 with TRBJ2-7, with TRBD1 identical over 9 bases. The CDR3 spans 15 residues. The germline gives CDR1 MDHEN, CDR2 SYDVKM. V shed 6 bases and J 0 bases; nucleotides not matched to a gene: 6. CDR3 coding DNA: TGTGCCAGCAGGTCCGGGACAGGGCCCTCCTACGAGCAGTACTTC. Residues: CASRSGTGPSYEQYF.

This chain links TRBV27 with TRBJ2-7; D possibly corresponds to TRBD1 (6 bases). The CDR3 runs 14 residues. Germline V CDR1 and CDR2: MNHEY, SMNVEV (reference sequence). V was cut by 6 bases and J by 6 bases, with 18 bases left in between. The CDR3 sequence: CASRRTGTSVEQYF. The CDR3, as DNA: TGTGCCAGCAGGAGAACCGGGACAAGCGTCGAGCAGTACTTC.

CDR3 loop: CASSYCRDRGLYNSPLHF. CDR3 bases: TGTGCCAGCAGTTATTGCCGGGACAGGGGCCTTTATAATTCACCCCTCCACTTT. The rearrangement uses TRBV6-4 and TRBJ1-6, with 10 bases identical to TRBD1. The CDR3 is made up of 18 amino acids. After removal of 5 bases from V and 4 bases from J, the junction contained 11 bases not matched to a gene. Germline loops: CDR1 MRHNA, CDR2 SNTAGT.

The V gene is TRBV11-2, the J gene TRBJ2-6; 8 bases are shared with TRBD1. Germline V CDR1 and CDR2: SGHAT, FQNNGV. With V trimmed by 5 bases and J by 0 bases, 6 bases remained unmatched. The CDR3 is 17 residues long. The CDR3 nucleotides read TGTGCCAGCAGCGGGGACAGGACATACTCTGGGGCCAACGTCCTGACTTTC. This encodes CASSGDRTYSGANVLTF.